These 18 T cell receptor beta chains were sequenced from one sample in a study of T cells after yellow fever vaccination (dated by TCRdb to the late 2010s). In light of the paper, this sample's treatment or condition label describes: live attenuated yellow fever vaccine strain. The method behind the library was 5' RACE. Sequencing relied on an Illumina NovaSeq 6000. The public reads were reprocessed in TCRdb via fastp at Q25 and MiXCR, keeping in-frame beta chains. Every distinct CDR3 protein forms one entry, paired with its most common genes and DNA. The sample yields a few hundred thousand distinct CDR3 sequences; about 17% were counted once. Of the sample, 18% is held by the ten largest clones. The specimen comprised PBMCs, sampled before the yellow fever booster vaccination. The receptors originated from a young man who received the YFV17D yellow fever vaccine.

The rearrangement joins TRBV4-1 to TRBJ1-2; no definite D call. V was trimmed by 2 bases and J by 6 bases, leaving 10 bases between them. This CDR3 is 13 amino acids long. Germline V lookup: CDR1 MGHRA, CDR2 YSYEKL. This CDR3 reads CASSQNAGHGYTF. The CDR3, as DNA: TGCGCCAGCAGCCAAAATGCCGGTCATGGCTACACCTTC.

J is TRBJ2-3 and V is TRBV7-3; maybe TRBD1 (6 bases). Germline CDR1 reads SGHTA; CDR2 reads FQGTGA. The CDR3 covers 15 residues. V shed 6 bases and J shed 2 bases, with 15 bases lying between them. The CDR3 is CASSKTGADTDTQYF. The CDR3 DNA reads TGTGCCAGCAGTAAGACAGGCGCGGACACAGATACGCAGTATTTT.

V usage is TRBV7-9 and J usage is TRBJ2-2; D possibly corresponds to TRBD2 (5 bases). The CDR3 extends over 15 amino acids. Germline values: CDR1 SEHNR, CDR2 FQNEAQ (reference sequence). Trimming left V 1 base short and J 5 bases short, with 11 bases between. CDR3 residues: CASSLGSGETGELFF. CDR3 coding DNA: TGTGCCAGCAGCTTAGGCTCCGGGGAGACCGGGGAGCTGTTTTTT.

In this sample, this clonotype turned up a few times. The V and J genes are TRBV3-1 and TRBJ1-2; TRBD1 is a possible D gene (6 bases). CDR3 length: 14 amino acids. CDR1 and CDR2 (germline): LGHDT, YNNKEL (reference sequence). The V gene lost 1 base and the J gene lost 5 bases, with 11 bases spanning the gap. CDR3: CASSQGRQGYGYTF. CDR3 coding DNA: TGTGCCAGCAGCCAAGGTCGGCAGGGGTATGGCTACACCTTC.

This clonotype has just a few counts. The V call is TRBV18, the J call TRBJ1-3; D is unclear. V was shortened by 6 bases and J by 0 bases, with 9 bases between the two germline ends. Germline-derived CDR1 and CDR2 are KGHSH and LQKENI. The CDR3 has 14 residues. In nucleotides, the CDR3 is TGTGCCAGCTCCTACACAGACTCTGGAAACACCATATATTTT. Its translation: CASSYTDSGNTIYF.

This clonotype was recorded a few times. This rearrangement joins TRBV4-1 to TRBJ1-2, with TRBD1 matching 7 bases. Germline assignment: CDR1 MGHRA and CDR2 YSYEKL. The CDR3 has 17 amino acids. V lost 1 base and J lost 4; bases outside the gene matches: 12. CDR3 nucleotides: TGCGCCAGCAGCCAAGGACCACAGGGGATACGGCCCTATGGCTACACCTTC. Residues: CASSQGPQGIRPYGYTF.

The rearrangement uses TRBV7-6 and TRBJ2-2; TRBD2 matches 7 bases. V gave up 4 bases and J gave up 2 bases; unmatched junction bases: 7. CDR1 is SGHVS, CDR2 FNYEAQ, per germline. The CDR3 has 16 amino acids. The CDR3 region is CASSSTGTTNTGELFF. DNA for the CDR3: TGTGCCAGCAGCTCAACCGGGACTACTAACACCGGGGAGCTGTTTTTT.

This clonotype was counted between two and nine times. J is TRBJ2-4 and V is TRBV19; D ambiguous. V shed 6 bases and J shed 0 bases, with 18 bases lying between them. CDR3 size: 17 residues. Germline assignment: CDR1 LNHDA and CDR2 SQIVND (reference sequence). The CDR3 reads CASRASEHTLAKNIQYF. The CDR3 DNA follows: TGTGCCAGTAGGGCGTCGGAACACACCCTAGCCAAAAACATTCAGTACTTC.

This clonotype has just a few counts. The genes are TRBV12-3 or TRBV12-4 and TRBJ1-6; 8 nucleotides match TRBD1. V was clipped by 4 bases and J by 7 bases; unmatched bases: 6. This CDR3 spans 15 amino acids. DNA of the CDR3: TGTGCCAGCAGTTCCGGACAGGGCGGGAATTCACCCCTCCACTTT. This gives the protein CASSSGQGGNSPLHF.

This clonotype was observed a few times. The rearrangement uses TRBV2 and TRBJ2-7, with 7 bases lining up with TRBD1. With V trimmed by 8 bases and J by 4 bases, 2 bases remained unmatched. CDR3 size: 11 residues. From germline, CDR1 is SNHLY and CDR2 FYNNEI. In DNA form, the CDR3 reads TGTGCCAGCGGGACAGCTTACGAGCAGTACGTC. It codes for CASGTAYEQYV.

This chain uses TRBV4-1 with TRBJ1-6, with TRBD1 as a possible D gene (5 bases). CDR3 length equals 12 residues. Per the germline V gene, CDR1 is MGHRA and CDR2 is YSYEKL. Trimming removed 1 base at V and 12 bases at J, with 7 bases between. The CDR3 here is CASSQVDRPLHF. CDR3 bases: TGCGCCAGCAGCCAAGTCGACAGACCCCTCCACTTT.

The chain is built from TRBV5-1 and TRBJ1-5; unclear D gene. V lost 1 base to trimming and J lost 5 bases, with 7 bases between them. The germline gives CDR1 SGHRS, CDR2 YFSETQ. CDR3 size: 13 residues. The CDR3 sequence is CASSLWVDQPQHF. The CDR3 nucleotides are TGCGCCAGCAGCTTGTGGGTTGATCAGCCCCAGCATTTT.

This chain joins TRBV6-6 and TRBJ1-5, with D unresolved. The CDR3 extends over 14 amino acids. Germline V gene lookup returns CDR1 MNHNY and CDR2 SVGAGI (reference sequence). Trimming took 6 bases from V and 1 from J, leaving 10 bases between them. CDR3 bases: TGTGCCAGCAGACTCCCCGGAAGCAATCAGCCCCAGCATTTT. Encoded protein: CASRLPGSNQPQHF.

This clonotype turned up a few times. The chain links TRBV7-3 to TRBJ2-3; 7 bases line up with TRBD1. V lost 5 bases and J lost 13; bases outside the gene matches: 9. CDR1 is SGHTA, CDR2 FQGTGA, per germline. This CDR3 contains 12 residues. The CDR3 loop reads CASSDIGQAKYF. In DNA form, the CDR3 reads TGTGCCAGCAGCGACATCGGACAGGCGAAGTATTTT.

This rearrangement joins TRBV4-3 to TRBJ2-6, with D hard to call. The V gene lost 0 bases and the J gene lost 2 bases, with 5 bases spanning the gap. Germline V gives CDR1 LGHNA, CDR2 YSLEER. There are 15 residues in the CDR3. The CDR3 reads CASSQEWAGANVLTF. In nucleotides, the CDR3 is TGCGCCAGCAGCCAAGAATGGGCTGGGGCCAACGTCCTGACTTTC.

The sample holds a few counts of this clonotype. The chain has TRBV12-3 or TRBV12-4 and TRBJ1-4; 7 bases map to TRBD1. The CDR3 extends over 14 amino acids. Losses at the gene ends were 6 bases for V and 8 bases for J; bases not matched to a gene: 9. In DNA, the CDR3 is TGTGCCAGCAGGGCACAGGGGAGGGGAGAAAAACTGTTTTTT. Protein sequence: CASRAQGRGEKLFF.

This clonotype was detected a few times. The chain has TRBV30 and TRBJ2-7; D possibly corresponds to TRBD2 (6 bases). Trimming shortened V by 4 bases and J by 7 bases, and 17 bases separated the two germline ends. The CDR3 extends over 13 amino acids. Germline V gives CDR1 GTSNPN, CDR2 SVGIG (reference sequence). The CDR3 reads CAWKGTAGLEQYF. In nucleotides, the CDR3 is TGTGCCTGGAAAGGGACCGCGGGATTGGAGCAGTACTTC.

This clonotype was counted a few times. The chain recombines TRBV2 with TRBJ2-7; D possibly corresponds to TRBD2 (5 bases). Trimming cost V 6 bases and J 3 bases, with 9 bases left between them. CDR1 and CDR2 (germline): SNHLY, FYNNEI. The length of the CDR3 is 12 residues. The CDR3 is CASRGSGYEQYF. CDR3 in DNA: TGTGCCAGCAGGGGGAGCGGCTACGAGCAGTACTTC. Drawing the rest from reference TRBV2 and TRBJ2-7, the complete variable domain is EPEVTQTPSHQVTQMGQEVILRCVPISNHLYFYWYRQILGQKVEFLVSFYNNEISEKSEIFDDQFSVERPDGSNFTLKIRSTKLEDSAMYFCASRGSGYEQYFGPGTRLTVT.